Each of the 5 T cell receptor beta chains below was sequenced from the same sample in a study of CD8 T cells in ankylosing spondylitis. TCRdb re-called the 5' RACE reads through MiXCR, storing one row per CDR3 protein. The sample lists about 140,000 distinct CDR3 sequences; 7.5% to 9.5% were seen once. The sequenced material came from synovial fluid, either unsorted or a sorted T cell fraction (not recorded which). These receptors all come from a male donor with ankylosing spondylitis.

This chain links TRBV20-1 with TRBJ2-7; D is perhaps TRBD2 (6 bases). There are 15 residues in the CDR3. Germline lookup yields CDR1 DFQATT and CDR2 SNEGSKA (reference sequence). The ends were cut back, 3 bases at V and 2 bases at J, with 17 bases in the middle. The DNA for the CDR3 is TGCAGTGCTAGTGGCTCATCTAGCGCAGCCTACGAGCAGTACTTC. It encodes CSASGSSSAAYEQYF.

V and J are TRBV10-3 and TRBJ1-1, with D maybe TRBD1 (5 bases). This CDR3 comprises 15 residues. V lost 4 bases, J lost 3 bases, and 15 bases lay in between. Germline CDR1 is ENHRY and CDR2 is SYGVKD. CDR3 in amino acids: CAISAGGNLDTEAFF. The CDR3 DNA reads TGTGCCATCAGTGCCGGGGGGAACCTGGACACTGAAGCTTTCTTT.

This clonotype was seen many times. The genes are TRBV29-1 and TRBJ2-2, with TRBD2 matching over 11 bases. The CDR3 spans 14 residues. After removal of 7 bases from V and 5 bases from J, the junction contained 6 bases not matched to a gene. Germline V gene sequence: CDR1 SQVTM, CDR2 ANQGSEA. The CDR3 coding sequence is TGCAGCGCACGGACTAGCGGGCTAACCGGGGAGCTGTTTTTT. It yields the protein CSARTSGLTGELFF.

This clonotype was seen at least ten times. CDR3 coding DNA: TGTGCCAGCAGTTCGCCGACAGGAGGGGACCAGCCCCAGCATTTT. It translates to CASSSPTGGDQPQHF. The chain joins TRBV28 to TRBJ1-5, with D perhaps TRBD1 (6 bases). Germline V gene data show CDR1 as MDHEN and CDR2 as SYDVKM. CDR3 length: 15 amino acids. Trimming left V 4 bases short and J 7 bases short, with 17 bases between.

This clonotype was detected ten times or more. The chain combines TRBV7-2 with TRBJ2-7, with 8 bases matching TRBD2. Germline values: CDR1 SGHTA, CDR2 FQGNSA. The CDR3 loop spans 15 amino acids. The junction had 6 bases not matched to a gene; V was cut back by 1 base and J by 4 bases. The CDR3: CASSLGGASGYEQYF. In DNA form, the CDR3 reads TGTGCCAGCAGCTTAGGTGGAGCTAGCGGGTACGAGCAGTACTTC. The full variable domain, its missing parts supplied by reference TRBV7-2 and TRBJ2-7, is GAGVSQSPSNKVTEKGKDVELRCDPISGHTALYWYRQSLGQGLEFLIYFQGNSAPDKSGLPSDRFSAERTGGSVSTLTIQRTQQEDSAVYLCASSLGGASGYEQYFGPGTRLTVT.